This T cell receptor beta chain emerged from a study of blood T cell repertoires in COVID-19. Overall study: Acute and convalescent COVID-19 specimens originated in the United States, Italy and Spain.

The germline V gene encodes CDR1 MNHEY and CDR2 SMNVEV (reference sequence). V was trimmed by 5 bases and J by 0 bases, leaving 16 bases between them. The CDR3 is 16 residues long. TCRdb keeps only in-frame clones here, not all; method: immunoSEQ multiplex PCR. The repertoire holds a few hundred thousand clones, with 84% as singletons. The genes are TRBV27 and TRBJ1-1; perhaps TRBD1 as D (5 bases). The sequenced sample was peripheral blood. This TCR derives from a woman aged 40 to 50 who had recovered from COVID-19. CDR3 nucleotide sequence: TGTGCCAGCAGTACCCGACCGACAGCCATGAACACTGAAGCTTTCTTT. This encodes CASSTRPTAMNTEAFF.